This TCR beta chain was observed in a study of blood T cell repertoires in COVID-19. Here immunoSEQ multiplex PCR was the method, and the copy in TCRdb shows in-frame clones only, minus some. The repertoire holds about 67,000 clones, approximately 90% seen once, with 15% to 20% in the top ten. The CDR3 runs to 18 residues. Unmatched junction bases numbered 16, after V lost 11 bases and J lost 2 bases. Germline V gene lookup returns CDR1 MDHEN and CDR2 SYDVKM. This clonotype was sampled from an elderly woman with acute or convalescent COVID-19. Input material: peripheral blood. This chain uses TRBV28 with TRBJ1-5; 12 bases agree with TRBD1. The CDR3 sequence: CAAAPGTGGLAGNQPQHF. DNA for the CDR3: TGTGCCGCAGCTCCCGGGACAGGGGGCTTAGCTGGCAATCAGCCCCAGCATTTT.